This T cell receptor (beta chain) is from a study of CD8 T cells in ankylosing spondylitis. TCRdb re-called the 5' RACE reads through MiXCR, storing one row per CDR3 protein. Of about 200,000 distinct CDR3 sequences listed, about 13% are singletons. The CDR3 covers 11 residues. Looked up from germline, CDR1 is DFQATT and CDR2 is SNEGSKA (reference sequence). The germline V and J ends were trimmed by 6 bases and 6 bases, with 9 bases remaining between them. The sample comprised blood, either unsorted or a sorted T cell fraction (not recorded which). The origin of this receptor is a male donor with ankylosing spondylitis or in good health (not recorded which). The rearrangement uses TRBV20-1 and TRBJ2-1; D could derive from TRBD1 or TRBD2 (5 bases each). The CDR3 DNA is TGCAGTGCGGGGACCTTCAATGAGCAGTTCTTC. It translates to CSAGTFNEQFF.